This T cell receptor beta chain was sequenced in a study of identical twins listed by TCRdb under 2016. Background on the whole study: To test whether fetal clonotypes persist, the study used deep sequencing on TCR alpha and beta repertoires from monozygotic twins, unrelated adults of various ages, and cord blood. To rule out contamination, the twin experiments were replicated at different times with different library preparation protocols. The study at large found these results: Zero-insertion analyses could be partly confounded by invariant T cells such as MAIT and iNKT, although diverse VJ usage argued against such confounding for most clonotypes. Out-of-frame TCR alpha sharing in monozygotic twins was systematically underestimated by recombination models, whereas sharing between unrelated individuals was in agreement with the recombination models. Fewer insertions were carried by abundant cord blood beta clonotypes, a similar but weaker trend appeared in young adult naive repertoires, and no such trend appeared in memory repertoires. Compared with coincidental sharing between unrelated individuals, an excess of low generation-probability sequences was observed among out-of-frame TCR alpha sequences shared between twins. Because the same donors could not be followed over many years, the conclusions depended on cross-sectional statistical analysis. The excess sharing between twins in beta out-of-frame sequences was weaker because fewer shared sequences reduced the signal-to-noise ratio.

This clonotype occurred a few times. Its antigen target is currently unknown. No base quality values were provided; no much bigger clone lies one nucleotide off. The CDR3 holds 16 amino acids from the cysteine to the phenylalanine. Only the CDR3 DNA is retained, 48 bases long and in frame from the first base. The CDR1 and CDR2 encoded by the germline V gene are MNHNS and SASEGT. The junction shows trimming of 7 bases on V and 4 bases on J, and the gene matches do not reach 11 bases of it. Library preparation employed 5' RACE. The instrument given in TCRdb is Illumina HiSeq 2000. Template switching introduced a universal primer binding site; the final cDNA contained a unique molecular identifier, enabling accurate counting of TCR cDNA molecules. Specific primers in the conserved constant-segment region were used to synthesize first-strand cDNA for the TCR alpha and beta chains. Each cDNA library was double barcoded, with a SMART-Mk sample barcode plus Illumina barcodes, to control for contamination. TruSeq adapter sequences, together with Illumina sample barcodes, were added in two successive PCR steps. The Illumina HiSeq platform was used with custom primers to sequence TCR alpha and beta cDNA libraries. Under the source paper's analysis protocol: MiGEC was used to process raw reads and extract unique molecular identifiers, and MiXCR was used to find CDR3 positions. For each individual, recombination models were inferred using an EM algorithm with the repgenHMM and IGoR tools. Shared clonotype analysis was performed with the tcR package in R, normalizing sharing by the product of cloneset sizes. To study raw recombination free of thymic and clonal selection effects, out-of-frame nonproductive sequences were analyzed. The public sequencing data were trimmed at Q25 with fastp and processed into clonotypes with MiXCR by TCRdb, which kept only in-frame beta chains. Rows are unified per CDR3 protein, each entry keeping the most common DNA and genes. The V and J calls were not made by the authors but by TCRdb's processing. This sample gives 400,000 to 550,000 distinct CDR3 sequences in total; 13% to 15% of them show up just once. The ten biggest clones cover about 0.97% of the sample.

All donors were healthy Caucasians. The twin cohort consisted of three pairs of female monozygotic twins, all aged roughly 18 to 30 years. Positive isolation kits from Invitrogen were used to isolate CD4+ and CD8+ T cell populations. These data were likewise used in another study, on yellow fever vaccine responses in identical twins. The second source states: The authors reported that the T cell response to vaccination in identical twins appeared partly convergent and partly personalized. Focusing on identical twins, the study followed the T cell clones that responded to the vaccine, and did so with precision.

Sequenced sample: CD4+ T cells sorted from blood. This clonotype was obtained from a woman younger than 30 in good health. The chain is assembled from TRBV6-1 and TRBJ1-2; TRBD1 lines up with 11 middle nucleotides. The CDR3 region reads CASIHTGTGGGYGYTF. Read as DNA, the sequence is TGTGCCAGCATCCACACCGGGACAGGGGGGGGCTATGGCTACACCTTC.